Below, 5 T cell receptor beta chains from the same sample are listed, as sequenced in a study of blood T cell repertoires in COVID-19. Sequenced by immunoSEQ multiplex PCR; TCRdb stores in-frame clones only, minus some. The table shows roughly 150,000 clones, with 60% to 85% occurring only once. The sample comprised peripheral blood. The receptors stem from a man in his fifties or sixties with acute or convalescent COVID-19.

The chain recombines TRBV3-1 (or the pseudogene TRBV3-2) with TRBJ1-6; 7 bases are shared with TRBD1. Germline assignment: CDR1 LGHDT and CDR2 YNNKEL (reference sequence). Trimming cost V 5 bases and J 7 bases; bases outside gene matches: 11. The CDR3 covers 16 residues. CDR3 sequence (DNA): TGTGCCAGCAGCACCGAAGGGGGCAGGGGGAATTCACCCCTCCACTTT. Protein: CASSTEGGRGNSPLHF.

The chain couples TRBV9 to TRBJ2-7; D possibly corresponds to TRBD2 (5 bases). The CDR3 has 15 residues. Germline V gene data show CDR1 as SGDLS and CDR2 as YYNGEE. V dropped 4 bases and J dropped 2 bases, with 16 bases sitting between them. CDR3 protein: CASSPQTTGAYEQYF. CDR3 coding DNA: TGTGCCAGCAGCCCCCAAACCACCGGGGCCTACGAGCAGTACTTC. The full variable domain, its missing parts supplied by reference TRBV9 and TRBJ2-7, is DSGVTQTPKHLITATGQRVTLRCSPRSGDLSVYWYQQSLDQGLQFLIQYYNGEERAKGNILERFSAQQFPDLHSELNLSSLELGDSALYFCASSPQTTGAYEQYFGPGTRLTVT.

This sequence joins TRBV7-2 and TRBJ1-1; 9 positions match TRBD1. Per germline, CDR1 SGHTA and CDR2 FQGNSA. Unmatched junction bases numbered 4, after V lost 5 bases and J lost 0 bases. CDR3 length: 15 residues. The CDR3 DNA reads TGTGCCAGCAGCCCCGGGACAGGGATGAACACTGAAGCTTTCTTT. Translating gives CASSPGTGMNTEAFF. The full variable domain, its missing parts supplied by reference TRBV7-2 and TRBJ1-1, is GAGVSQSPSNKVTEKGKDVELRCDPISGHTALYWYRQSLGQGLEFLIYFQGNSAPDKSGLPSDRFSAERTGGSVSTLTIQRTQQEDSAVYLCASSPGTGMNTEAFFGQGTRLTVV.

The rearrangement links TRBV3-1 (or the pseudogene TRBV3-2) to TRBJ1-6, with TRBD1 matching over 8 bases. Germline loops: CDR1 LGHDT, CDR2 YNNKEL (reference sequence). There are 15 residues in the CDR3. The V gene end was trimmed by 4 bases and the J gene end by 10 bases; junction bases not matched to a gene: 9. CDR3 DNA sequence: TGTGCCAGCAGCCTAGGAGGACAGGGCGGATCACCCCTCCACTTT. This codes for CASSLGGQGGSPLHF.

The gene calls are TRBV19 and TRBJ1-5; perhaps TRBD1 as D (5 bases). The CDR3 extends over 17 amino acids. Trimming took 7 bases from V and 4 from J, leaving 23 bases between them. Germline CDR1 and CDR2: LNHDA and SQIVND (reference sequence). The CDR3 nucleotides read TGTGCCAGTACGAGGTTAGAAGGTATGGGGGGGAATCAGCCCCAGCATTTT. Encoded protein: CASTRLEGMGGNQPQHF.